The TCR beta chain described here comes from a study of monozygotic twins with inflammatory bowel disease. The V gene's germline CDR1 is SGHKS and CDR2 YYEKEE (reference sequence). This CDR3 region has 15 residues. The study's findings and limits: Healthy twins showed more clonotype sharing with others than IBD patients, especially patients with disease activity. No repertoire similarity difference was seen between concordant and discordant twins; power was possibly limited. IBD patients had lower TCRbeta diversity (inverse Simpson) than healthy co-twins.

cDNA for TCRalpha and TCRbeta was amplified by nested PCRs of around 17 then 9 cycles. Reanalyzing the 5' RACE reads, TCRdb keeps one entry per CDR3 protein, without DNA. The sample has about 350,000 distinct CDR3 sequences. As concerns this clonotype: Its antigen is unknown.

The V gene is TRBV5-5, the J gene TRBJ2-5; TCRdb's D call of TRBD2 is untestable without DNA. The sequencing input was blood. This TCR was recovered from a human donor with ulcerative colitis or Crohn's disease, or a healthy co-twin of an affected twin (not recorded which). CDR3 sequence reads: CASGPSGAFQETQYF. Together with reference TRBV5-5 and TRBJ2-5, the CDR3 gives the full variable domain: DAGVTQSPTHLIKTRGQQVTLRCSPISGHKSVSWYQQVLGQGPQFIFQYYEKEERGRGNFPDRFSARQFPNYSSELNVNALLLGDSALYLCASGPSGAFQETQYFGPGTRLLVL.